The 2 T cell receptor beta chains listed next were all sequenced from one sample in a study of blood T cell repertoires in COVID-19. The protocol was immunoSEQ multiplex PCR, while the TCRdb copy is restricted to in-frame clones and leaves out a portion. The table has about 36,000 clones, 85% seen once; the top ten hold under 5%. Source material: peripheral blood. The receptors were sampled from a man aged 45 to 65 with active COVID-19.

The chain is built from TRBV7-8 and TRBJ2-6; D is unresolved. The V end lost 4 bases, the J end lost 0 bases, and 10 bases lay between the germline ends. Looked up from germline, CDR1 is SGHVS and CDR2 is FQNEAQ. The CDR3 runs to 16 residues. Here the CDR3 DNA reads TGTGCCAGCAGCTGGGCCGGATTCTCTGGGGCCAACGTCCTGACTTTC. Amino acids: CASSWAGFSGANVLTF.

The V and J genes are TRBV19 and TRBJ1-4, with D tentatively TRBD1 (5 bases). The germline V gene has CDR1 LNHDA and CDR2 SQIVND (reference sequence). This CDR3 comprises 15 residues. V was shortened by 4 bases and J by 7 bases, with 16 bases between the two germline ends. DNA for the CDR3: TGTGCCAGTAGTAGGCTTCAGGGATGGGGTGAAAAACTGTTTTTT. Translation: CASSRLQGWGEKLFF. Drawing the rest from reference TRBV19 and TRBJ1-4, the complete variable domain is DGGITQSPKYLFRKEGQNVTLSCEQNLNHDAMYWYRQDPGQGLRLIYYSQIVNDFQKGDIAEGYSVSREKKESFPLTVTSAQKNPTAFYLCASSRLQGWGEKLFFGSGTQLSVL.